Listed below are T cell receptor beta chains from one sample, sequenced in a study of CD8 T cells in Susac syndrome. Via MiXCR, TCRdb re-called the immunoSEQ multiplex PCR reads, giving one row per CDR3 protein. Here the sample spans 90,000 to 150,000 distinct CDR3 sequences, 80% to 95% being singletons. The sample was CD4+ T cells from PBMCs. The source is a human donor in good health. CDR3s include the opening cysteine and the closing phenylalanine or tryptophan. The order of the fields is V gene, clone size, J gene, D gene, CDR3 protein, CDR3 DNA. D genes are given only for firm matches. Size is omitted from some rows. Given values are once, few, many or a class for expanded clones.

v_gene: TRBV5-1
abundance: .
j_gene: TRBJ2-7
d_gene: .
CDR3aa: CASSLEGIGGYEQYF
CDR3nt: TGCGCCAGCAGCTTAGAGGGGATAGGAGGCTACGAGCAGTACTTC

v_gene: TRBV5-1
abundance: once
j_gene: TRBJ2-7
d_gene: .
CDR3aa: CASSLGRSVGEQYF
CDR3nt: TGCGCCAGCAGCTTGGGACGGAGTGTCGGAGAGCAGTACTTC

v_gene: TRBV5-6
abundance: .
j_gene: TRBJ1-1
d_gene: .
CDR3aa: CASRFAMNTEAFF
CDR3nt: TGTGCCAGCAGATTCGCAATGAACACTGAAGCTTTCTTT

v_gene: TRBV14
abundance: .
j_gene: TRBJ1-1
d_gene: .
CDR3aa: CASSRSRSGVEAFF
CDR3nt: TGTGCCAGCAGCCGGAGCCGGTCAGGGGTGGAAGCTTTCTTT

v_gene: TRBV5-1
abundance: medium-sized
j_gene: TRBJ1-1
d_gene: .
CDR3aa: CASSLNTEAFF
CDR3nt: TGTGCCAGCAGCTTGAACACTGAAGCTTTCTTT

v_gene: TRBV19
abundance: .
j_gene: TRBJ2-7
d_gene: .
CDR3aa: CASSIEADYEQYF
CDR3nt: TGTGCCAGTAGTATTGAGGCCGATTACGAGCAGTACTTC

v_gene: TRBV29-1
abundance: .
j_gene: TRBJ2-1
d_gene: .
CDR3aa: CSVGLALEQFF
CDR3nt: TGCAGCGTTGGGCTAGCTCTTGAGCAGTTCTTC

v_gene: TRBV20-1
abundance: once
j_gene: TRBJ1-2
d_gene: .
CDR3aa: CSVETTVDYGYTF
CDR3nt: TGCAGTGTTGAGACGACGGTTGACTATGGCTACACCTTC

v_gene: TRBV29-1
abundance: .
j_gene: TRBJ1-1
d_gene: .
CDR3aa: CSVFESNTEAFF
CDR3nt: TGCAGCGTTTTCGAAAGCAACACTGAAGCTTTCTTT

v_gene: TRBV11-2
abundance: .
j_gene: TRBJ2-5
d_gene: TRBD2
CDR3aa: CASSFILAGPQETQYF
CDR3nt: TGTGCCAGCAGCTTTATCCTAGCGGGCCCCCAAGAGACCCAGTACTTC

v_gene: TRBV20-1
abundance: .
j_gene: TRBJ2-7
d_gene: TRBD2
CDR3aa: CSAYLAGGSYEQYF
CDR3nt: TGCAGTGCTTATCTAGCGGGAGGTTCTTACGAGCAGTACTTC

v_gene: TRBV2
abundance: .
j_gene: TRBJ2-1
d_gene: TRBD1
CDR3aa: CASSWGQGANNEQFF
CDR3nt: TGTGCCAGCAGTTGGGGACAGGGGGCGAACAATGAGCAGTTCTTC

v_gene: TRBV20-1
abundance: .
j_gene: TRBJ1-2
d_gene: .
CDR3aa: CSITEFDGYTF
CDR3nt: TGCAGTATAACGGAGTTCGATGGCTACACCTTC

v_gene: TRBV7-2
abundance: few
j_gene: TRBJ2-7
d_gene: .
CDR3aa: CASSLGVSSYEQYF
CDR3nt: TGTGCCAGCAGCTTAGGCGTCAGCTCCTACGAGCAGTACTTC

v_gene: TRBV29-1
abundance: .
j_gene: TRBJ2-2
d_gene: .
CDR3aa: CSVDPGGELFF
CDR3nt: TGCAGCGTTGATCCGGGCGGGGAGCTGTTTTTT

v_gene: TRBV7-2
abundance: once
j_gene: TRBJ2-3
d_gene: .
CDR3aa: CASSPLFAGGGDTQYF
CDR3nt: TGTGCCAGCAGCCCCCTATTTGCGGGTGGTGGGGATACGCAGTATTTT

v_gene: TRBV5-1
abundance: .
j_gene: TRBJ1-2
d_gene: .
CDR3aa: CASSTDGQRSYGYTF
CDR3nt: TGCGCCAGCAGCACGGACGGACAGCGAAGCTATGGCTACACCTTC

v_gene: TRBV27
abundance: few
j_gene: TRBJ2-1
d_gene: .
CDR3aa: CASSLGLRYNEQFF
CDR3nt: TGTGCCAGCAGTCTCGGCCTGAGGTACAATGAGCAGTTCTTC

v_gene: TRBV5-6
abundance: .
j_gene: TRBJ2-2
d_gene: .
CDR3aa: CASSLMAGYTGELFF
CDR3nt: TGTGCCAGCAGCTTGATGGCAGGCTACACCGGGGAGCTGTTTTTT

v_gene: TRBV19
abundance: .
j_gene: TRBJ1-1
d_gene: TRBD1
CDR3aa: CASSITGARGEAFF
CDR3nt: TGTGCCAGTAGTATAACAGGGGCGCGAGGTGAAGCTTTCTTT

v_gene: TRBV20-1
abundance: .
j_gene: TRBJ2-3
d_gene: .
CDR3aa: CSARDPGPLKDTQYF
CDR3nt: TGCAGTGCTAGAGATCCGGGGCCCCTTAAGGATACGCAGTATTTT

v_gene: TRBV23-1
abundance: .
j_gene: TRBJ1-5
d_gene: TRBD1
CDR3aa: CASTPFPNDREDQPQHF
CDR3nt: TGCGCCAGCACCCCGTTCCCTAATGACAGGGAAGATCAGCCCCAGCATTTT

v_gene: TRBV3-1
abundance: .
j_gene: TRBJ1-1
d_gene: .
CDR3aa: CASSPMSQGRGTEAFF
CDR3nt: TGTGCCAGCAGCCCGATGTCACAGGGTCGCGGGACTGAAGCTTTCTTT

v_gene: TRBV10-3
abundance: .
j_gene: TRBJ2-7
d_gene: TRBD2
CDR3aa: CAISGGTSGSHEQYF
CDR3nt: TGTGCCATCAGTGGCGGGACTAGCGGGAGCCACGAGCAGTACTTC

v_gene: TRBV7-9
abundance: .
j_gene: TRBJ1-2
d_gene: .
CDR3aa: CASSLPGAASYTF
CDR3nt: TGTGCCAGCAGCCTCCCCGGCGCAGCGAGTTACACCTTC

v_gene: TRBV18
abundance: .
j_gene: TRBJ1-5
d_gene: .
CDR3aa: CASSPPDQPQHF
CDR3nt: TGTGCCAGCTCACCACCGGATCAGCCCCAGCATTTT

v_gene: TRBV5-1
abundance: .
j_gene: TRBJ2-7
d_gene: TRBD2
CDR3aa: CASSGLGGENEQYF
CDR3nt: TGCGCCAGCAGCGGCCTTGGGGGGGAAAACGAGCAGTACTTC

v_gene: TRBV5-1
abundance: .
j_gene: TRBJ1-1
d_gene: .
CDR3aa: CASSLAGANTEAFF
CDR3nt: TGCGCCAGCAGCTTGGCAGGAGCCAACACTGAAGCTTTCTTT

v_gene: TRBV6-6
abundance: .
j_gene: TRBJ2-2
d_gene: TRBD1
CDR3aa: CASSYLGQGTGELFF
CDR3nt: TGTGCCAGCAGTTACTTGGGACAGGGGACCGGGGAGCTGTTTTTT

v_gene: TRBV9
abundance: .
j_gene: TRBJ2-7
d_gene: TRBD2
CDR3aa: CASSVGGLAGDEQYF
CDR3nt: TGTGCCAGCAGCGTAGGGGGACTAGCGGGAGACGAGCAGTACTTC

v_gene: TRBV7-6
abundance: .
j_gene: TRBJ1-4
d_gene: .
CDR3aa: CASSSLGSEKLFF
CDR3nt: TGTGCCAGCAGCTCGCTCGGGAGTGAAAAACTGTTTTTT

v_gene: TRBV5-4
abundance: few
j_gene: TRBJ1-1
d_gene: .
CDR3aa: CASSLDRNTEAFF
CDR3nt: TGTGCCAGCAGCTTGGACAGGAACACTGAAGCTTTCTTT

v_gene: TRBV20-1
abundance: .
j_gene: TRBJ1-1
d_gene: .
CDR3aa: CSAREMNTEAFF
CDR3nt: TGCAGTGCTCGAGAAATGAACACTGAAGCTTTCTTT

v_gene: TRBV6-2/TRBV6-3
abundance: .
j_gene: TRBJ1-2
d_gene: TRBD1
CDR3aa: CASSFLQGAYTF
CDR3nt: TGTGCCAGCAGTTTCCTCCAGGGGGCCTACACCTTC

v_gene: TRBV29-1
abundance: .
j_gene: TRBJ2-7
d_gene: .
CDR3aa: CSVEGEGSGGKWSYEQYF
CDR3nt: TGCAGCGTTGAAGGTGAGGGGAGTGGAGGGAAATGGTCCTACGAGCAGTACTTC

v_gene: TRBV20-1
abundance: .
j_gene: TRBJ2-3
d_gene: TRBD2
CDR3aa: CSARLAADTQYF
CDR3nt: TGCAGTGCCAGACTAGCGGCAGATACGCAGTATTTT

v_gene: TRBV28
abundance: once
j_gene: TRBJ1-2
d_gene: TRBD1
CDR3aa: CASSSIGGGQGPLYGYTF
CDR3nt: TGTGCCAGCAGTTCAATCGGGGGGGGACAGGGGCCCCTCTATGGCTACACCTTC

v_gene: TRBV6-4
abundance: .
j_gene: TRBJ1-1
d_gene: .
CDR3aa: CASSERAGPGYTEAFF
CDR3nt: TGTGCCAGCAGTGAACGAGCCGGGCCAGGGTACACTGAAGCTTTCTTT

v_gene: TRBV6-5
abundance: .
j_gene: TRBJ1-2
d_gene: TRBD1
CDR3aa: CASSYRTGVDYGYTF
CDR3nt: TGTGCCAGCAGTTACAGGACAGGGGTTGACTATGGCTACACCTTC

v_gene: TRBV25-1
abundance: .
j_gene: TRBJ2-5
d_gene: .
CDR3aa: CASSVSVTGTQYF
CDR3nt: TGTGCCAGCAGTGTGAGCGTTACCGGGACCCAGTACTTC